Each of the 5 T cell receptor beta chains below was sequenced from the same sample in a study of a mutant IDH1 vaccine in newly diagnosed glioma. Time point described: week 23, last vaccination. In every dose of vaccine, 300 ug of mutant IDH1 20-mer peptide was given alongside topical imiquimod. The table came from immunoSEQ multiplex PCR; TCRdb's copy has only in-frame clones and leaves some out. The table records about 38,000 clones, roughly 76% of them present only once. These receptors' targets are unknown. Specimen: PBMCs, collected from a glioma patient whose treatment included an IDH1 peptide vaccine. These receptors were collected from a man in his forties with glioma.

The chain couples TRBV6-6 to TRBJ2-6; D possibly uses TRBD1 or TRBD2 (5 bases each). The CDR3 contains 15 residues. Germline CDR1 MNHNY, CDR2 SVGAGI (reference sequence). With 2 bases removed from V and 2 bases from J, the gap between germline ends came to 7 bases. CDR3: CASSYLGPGANVLTF. The DNA for the CDR3 is TGTGCCAGCAGTTACCTGGGACCTGGGGCCAACGTCCTGACTTTC.

This chain connects TRBV30 to TRBJ1-6; no clear D gene. Looked up from germline, CDR1 is GTSNPN and CDR2 is SVGIG (reference sequence). The germline V and J ends were trimmed by 2 bases and 0 bases, with 5 bases remaining between them. The CDR3 covers 14 residues. Here the CDR3 DNA reads TGTGCCTGGAGTCCCCCCTCCTATAATTCACCCCTCCACTTT. Amino acids: CAWSPPSYNSPLHF.

The chain couples TRBV15 to TRBJ2-7; the match to TRBD2 covers 9 bases. This CDR3 is 16 amino acids long. Trimming took 0 bases from V and 3 from J; bases not matched to a gene: 6. Germline CDR1 and CDR2: LNHNV and YYDKDF (reference sequence). The CDR3 coding sequence is TGTGCCACCAGCAGAGATCTGTCTAGCGGGAACTACGAGCAGTACTTC. Its translation: CATSRDLSSGNYEQYF.

This chain links TRBV30 with TRBJ2-5; 7 bases agree with TRBD2. The germline V gene encodes CDR1 GTSNPN and CDR2 SVGIG (reference sequence). V shed 0 bases and J 0 bases; nucleotides not matched to a gene: 1. The CDR3 contains 14 residues. The CDR3, as DNA: TGTGCCTGGAGTGTAGCGGGGTACCAAGAGACCCAGTACTTC. Amino acids: CAWSVAGYQETQYF.

This chain joins TRBV19 and TRBJ2-1; TRBD2 agrees at 9 bases. V lost 5 bases, J lost 9 bases, and 11 bases stayed unmatched. The CDR3 runs 15 residues. Looked up from germline, CDR1 is LNHDA and CDR2 is SQIVND (reference sequence). In nucleotides, the CDR3 is TGTGCCAGTAGTTTTTTGGCGGGGGGGTATAGTGAGCAGTTCTTC. This sequence encodes CASSFLAGGYSEQFF.